The clone carrying this T cell receptor beta chain was picked up a small number of times. A J-beta primer mix and a sample-barcoded 5' primer were used in a second PCR of about 7 to 11 cycles. TCRdb redid the calling of the 5' RACE reads with MiXCR, one entry per CDR3 protein. The profile covers about 1.5 million distinct CDR3 sequences, with approximately 42% appearing a single time and just over 4% taken by the ten largest. These data come from a study of blood T cells in healthy people across ages. Looked up from germline, CDR1 is SGHRS and CDR2 is YFSETQ. This CDR3 spans 15 amino acids. V gave up 1 base and J gave up 2 bases; unmatched junction bases: 3.

Specimen: blood. The chain links TRBV5-1 to TRBJ2-3, with TRBD1 matching over 8 bases. The sequence was collected from a young woman in good health. The CDR3, as DNA: TGCGCCAGCAGCTTGCACAGGGGGGACACAGATACGCAGTATTTT. This encodes CASSLHRGDTDTQYF.